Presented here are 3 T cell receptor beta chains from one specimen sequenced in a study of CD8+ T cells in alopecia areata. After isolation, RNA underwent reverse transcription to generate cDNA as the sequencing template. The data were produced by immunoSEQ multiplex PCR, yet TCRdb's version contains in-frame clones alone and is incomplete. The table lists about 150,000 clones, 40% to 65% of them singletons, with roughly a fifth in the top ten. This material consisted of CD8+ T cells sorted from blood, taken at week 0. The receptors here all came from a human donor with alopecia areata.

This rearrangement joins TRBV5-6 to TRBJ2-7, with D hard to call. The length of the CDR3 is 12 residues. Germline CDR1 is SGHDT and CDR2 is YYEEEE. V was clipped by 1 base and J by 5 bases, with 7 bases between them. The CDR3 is CASSLIRDEQYF. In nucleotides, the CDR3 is TGTGCCAGCAGCTTGATTAGGGACGAGCAGTACTTC. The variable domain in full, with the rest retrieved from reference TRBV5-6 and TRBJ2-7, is DAGVTQSPTHLIKTRGQQVTLRCSPKSGHDTVSWYQQALGQGPQFIFQYYEEEERQRGNFPDRFSGHQFPNYSSELNVNALLLGDSALYLCASSLIRDEQYFGPGTRLTVT.

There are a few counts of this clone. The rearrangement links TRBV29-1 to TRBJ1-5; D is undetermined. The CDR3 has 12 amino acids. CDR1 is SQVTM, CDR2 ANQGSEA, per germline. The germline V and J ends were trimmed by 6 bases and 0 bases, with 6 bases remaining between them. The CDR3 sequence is CSVSYSNQPQHF. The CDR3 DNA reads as TGCAGCGTCAGTTATAGCAATCAGCCCCAGCATTTT.

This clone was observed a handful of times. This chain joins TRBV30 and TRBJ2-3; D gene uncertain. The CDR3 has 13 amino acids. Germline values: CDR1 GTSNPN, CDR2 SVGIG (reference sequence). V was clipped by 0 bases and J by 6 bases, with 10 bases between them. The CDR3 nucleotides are TGTGCCTGGAGTGTACAAGCCGGGGATACGCAGTATTTT. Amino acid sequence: CAWSVQAGDTQYF.